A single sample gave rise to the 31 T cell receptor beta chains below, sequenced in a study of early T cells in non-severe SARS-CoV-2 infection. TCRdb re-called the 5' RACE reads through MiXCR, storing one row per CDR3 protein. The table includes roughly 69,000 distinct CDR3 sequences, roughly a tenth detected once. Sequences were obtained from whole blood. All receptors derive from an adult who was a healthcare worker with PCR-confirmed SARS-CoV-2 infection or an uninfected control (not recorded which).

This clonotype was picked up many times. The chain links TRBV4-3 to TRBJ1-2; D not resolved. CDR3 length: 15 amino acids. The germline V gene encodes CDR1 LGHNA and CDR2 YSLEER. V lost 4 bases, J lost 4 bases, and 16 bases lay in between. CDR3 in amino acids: CASSRRRGLSYGYTF. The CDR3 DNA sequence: TGCGCCAGCAGCCGGAGACGAGGGCTCTCCTATGGCTACACCTTC.

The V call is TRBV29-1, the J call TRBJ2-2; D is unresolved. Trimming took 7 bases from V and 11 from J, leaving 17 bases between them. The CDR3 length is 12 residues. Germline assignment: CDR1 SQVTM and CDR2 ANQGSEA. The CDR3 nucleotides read TGCAGCGCTGTGGGTCAATACGGCGAGCTGTTTTTT. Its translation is CSAVGQYGELFF.

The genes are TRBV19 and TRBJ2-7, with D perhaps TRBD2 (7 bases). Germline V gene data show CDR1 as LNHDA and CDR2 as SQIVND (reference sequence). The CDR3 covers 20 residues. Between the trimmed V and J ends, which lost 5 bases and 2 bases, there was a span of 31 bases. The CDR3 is CASSLRDGGRRYQGTYEQYF. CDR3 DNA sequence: TGTGCCAGTAGTCTCCGAGACGGGGGGCGTCGATACCAGGGGACCTACGAGCAGTACTTC.

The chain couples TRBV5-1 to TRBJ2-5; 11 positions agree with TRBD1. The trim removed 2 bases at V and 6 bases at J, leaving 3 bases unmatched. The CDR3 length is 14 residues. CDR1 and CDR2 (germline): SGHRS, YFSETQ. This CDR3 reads CASSFGTGGQTQYF. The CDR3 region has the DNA TGCGCCAGCAGCTTCGGGACAGGGGGGCAGACCCAGTACTTC.

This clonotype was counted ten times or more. DNA for the CDR3: TGTGCCAGCAGCCTCAGACAGTCCACCGGGGAGCTGTTTTTT. It codes for CASSLRQSTGELFF. The chain links TRBV11-2 to TRBJ2-2; D may be TRBD1 (5 bases). V was clipped by 5 bases and J by 4 bases, with 11 bases between them. The CDR3 runs 14 residues. CDR1 SGHAT and CDR2 FQNNGV come from the germline V gene.

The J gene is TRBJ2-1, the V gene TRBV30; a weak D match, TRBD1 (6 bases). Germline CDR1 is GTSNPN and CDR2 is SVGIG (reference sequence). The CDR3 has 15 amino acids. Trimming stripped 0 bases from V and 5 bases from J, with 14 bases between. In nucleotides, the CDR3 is TGTGCCTGGAGTGTAGGGCAGGGGATCGACAATGAGCAGTTCTTC. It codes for CAWSVGQGIDNEQFF. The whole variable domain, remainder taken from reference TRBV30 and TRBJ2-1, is SQTIHQWPATLVQPVGSPLSLECTVEGTSNPNLYWYRQAAGRGLQLLFYSVGIGQISSEVPQNLSASRPQDRQFILSSKKLLLSDSGFYLCAWSVGQGIDNEQFFGPGTRLTVL.

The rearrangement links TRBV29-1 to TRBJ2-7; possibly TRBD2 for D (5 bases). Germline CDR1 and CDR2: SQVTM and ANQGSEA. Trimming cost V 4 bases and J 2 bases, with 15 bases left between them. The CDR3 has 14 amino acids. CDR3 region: CSVGMSVSAYEQYF. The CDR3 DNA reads TGCAGCGTTGGTATGTCAGTTAGCGCCTACGAGCAGTACTTC.

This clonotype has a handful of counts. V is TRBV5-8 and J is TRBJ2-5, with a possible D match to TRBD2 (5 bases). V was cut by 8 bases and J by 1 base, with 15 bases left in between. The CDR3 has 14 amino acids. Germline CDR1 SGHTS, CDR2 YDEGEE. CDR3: CASKPGELQETQYF. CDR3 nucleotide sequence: TGTGCCAGTAAACCCGGGGAGCTCCAAGAGACCCAGTACTTC.

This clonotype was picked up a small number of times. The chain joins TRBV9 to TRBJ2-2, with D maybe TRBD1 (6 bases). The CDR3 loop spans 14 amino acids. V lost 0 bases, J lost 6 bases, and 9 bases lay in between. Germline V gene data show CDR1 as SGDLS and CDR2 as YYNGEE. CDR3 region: CASSVDSGAGELFF. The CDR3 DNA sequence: TGTGCCAGCAGCGTAGACTCAGGGGCCGGGGAGCTGTTTTTT. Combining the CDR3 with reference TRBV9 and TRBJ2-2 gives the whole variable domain DSGVTQTPKHLITATGQRVTLRCSPRSGDLSVYWYQQSLDQGLQFLIQYYNGEERAKGNILERFSAQQFPDLHSELNLSSLELGDSALYFCASSVDSGAGELFFGEGSRLTVL.

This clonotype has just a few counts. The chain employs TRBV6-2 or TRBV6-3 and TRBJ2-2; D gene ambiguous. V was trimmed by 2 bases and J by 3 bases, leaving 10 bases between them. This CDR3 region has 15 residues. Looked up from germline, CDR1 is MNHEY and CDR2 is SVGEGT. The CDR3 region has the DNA TGTGCCAGCAGTTACAGTGAACAATACACCGGGGAGCTGTTTTTT. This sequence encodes CASSYSEQYTGELFF.

The CDR3 here is CASSYGTSLDEQFF. The DNA for the CDR3 is TGTGCCAGCAGTTACGGGACTAGCCTCGATGAGCAGTTCTTC. The rearrangement joins TRBV6-2 or TRBV6-3 to TRBJ2-1; 9 positions match TRBD2. Germline-derived CDR1 and CDR2 are MNHEY and SVGEGT. CDR3 size: 14 residues. V shed 2 bases and J 8 bases; nucleotides not matched to a gene: 4.

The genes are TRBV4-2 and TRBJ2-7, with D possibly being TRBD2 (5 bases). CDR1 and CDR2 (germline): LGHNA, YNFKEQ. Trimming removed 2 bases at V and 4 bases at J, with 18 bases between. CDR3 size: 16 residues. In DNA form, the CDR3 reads TGTGCCAGCAGCCAAATTGAGACGGGGTCCCCTTACGAGCAGTACTTC. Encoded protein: CASSQIETGSPYEQYF.

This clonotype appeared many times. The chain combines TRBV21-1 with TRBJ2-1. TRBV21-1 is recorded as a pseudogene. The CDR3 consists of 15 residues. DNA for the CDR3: TGTGCCAGCAGCGTCGACGGACGCGCCTACAATGAGCAGTTCTTC. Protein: CASSVDGRAYNEQFF.

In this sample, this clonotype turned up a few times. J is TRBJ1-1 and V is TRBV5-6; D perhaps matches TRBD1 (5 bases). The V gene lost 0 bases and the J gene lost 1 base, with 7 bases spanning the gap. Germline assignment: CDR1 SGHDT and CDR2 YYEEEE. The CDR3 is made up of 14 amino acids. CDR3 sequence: CASSLDRTNTEAFF. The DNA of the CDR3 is TGTGCCAGCAGCTTGGACAGGACGAACACTGAAGCTTTCTTT.

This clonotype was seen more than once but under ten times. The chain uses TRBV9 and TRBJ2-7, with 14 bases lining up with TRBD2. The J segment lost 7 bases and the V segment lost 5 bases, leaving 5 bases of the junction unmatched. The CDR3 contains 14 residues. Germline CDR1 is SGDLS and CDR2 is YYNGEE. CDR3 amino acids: CASSRLAGGQEQYF. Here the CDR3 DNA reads TGTGCCAGCAGTCGACTAGCGGGAGGGCAGGAGCAGTACTTC.

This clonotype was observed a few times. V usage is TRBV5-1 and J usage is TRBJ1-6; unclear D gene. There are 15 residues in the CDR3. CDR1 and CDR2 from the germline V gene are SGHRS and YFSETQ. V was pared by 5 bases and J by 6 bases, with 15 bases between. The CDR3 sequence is CASSPISGPNSPLHF. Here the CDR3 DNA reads TGCGCCAGCAGTCCCATCTCCGGACCTAATTCACCCCTCCACTTT.

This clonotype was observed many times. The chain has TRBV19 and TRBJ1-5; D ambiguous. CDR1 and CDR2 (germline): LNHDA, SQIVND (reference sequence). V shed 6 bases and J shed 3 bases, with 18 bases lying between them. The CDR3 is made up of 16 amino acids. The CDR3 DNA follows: TGTGCCAGTAGGCCCGGGTCGACCAGCCCCAATCAGCCCCAGCATTTT. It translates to CASRPGSTSPNQPQHF. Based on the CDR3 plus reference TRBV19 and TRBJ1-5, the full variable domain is DGGITQSPKYLFRKEGQNVTLSCEQNLNHDAMYWYRQDPGQGLRLIYYSQIVNDFQKGDIAEGYSVSREKKESFPLTVTSAQKNPTAFYLCASRPGSTSPNQPQHFGDGTRLSIL.

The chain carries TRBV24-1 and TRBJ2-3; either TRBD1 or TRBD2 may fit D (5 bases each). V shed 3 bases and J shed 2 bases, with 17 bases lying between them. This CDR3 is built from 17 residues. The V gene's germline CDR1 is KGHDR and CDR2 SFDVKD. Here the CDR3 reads CATSDRGGGGLTDTQYF. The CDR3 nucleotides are TGTGCCACCAGTGATCGGGGCGGTGGTGGGCTCACAGATACGCAGTATTTT.

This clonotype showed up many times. The CDR3 DNA follows: TGCAGTGCACCGAGCGGGGTAGAAGATACGCAGTATTTT. Translating gives CSAPSGVEDTQYF. The chain carries TRBV20-1 and TRBJ2-3, with TRBD2 matching over 7 bases. CDR3 length: 13 amino acids. Germline-derived CDR1 and CDR2 are DFQATT and SNEGSKA (reference sequence). J was trimmed by 5 bases and V by 6 bases; bases with no gene match: 8.

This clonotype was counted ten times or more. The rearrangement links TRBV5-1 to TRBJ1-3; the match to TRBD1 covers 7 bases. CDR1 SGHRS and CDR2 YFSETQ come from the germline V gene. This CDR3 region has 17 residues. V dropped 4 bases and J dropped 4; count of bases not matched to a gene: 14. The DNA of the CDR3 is TGCGCCAGCAGCAGGACAGGAGGCTCTGCGGAAGGAAACACCATATATTTT. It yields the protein CASSRTGGSAEGNTIYF.

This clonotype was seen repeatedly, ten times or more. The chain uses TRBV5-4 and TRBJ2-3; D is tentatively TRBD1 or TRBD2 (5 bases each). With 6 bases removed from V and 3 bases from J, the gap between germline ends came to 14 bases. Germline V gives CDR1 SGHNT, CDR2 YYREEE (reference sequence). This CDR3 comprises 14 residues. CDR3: CASTSGTATDTQYF. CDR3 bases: TGTGCCAGCACCTCGGGGACCGCGACAGATACGCAGTATTTT.

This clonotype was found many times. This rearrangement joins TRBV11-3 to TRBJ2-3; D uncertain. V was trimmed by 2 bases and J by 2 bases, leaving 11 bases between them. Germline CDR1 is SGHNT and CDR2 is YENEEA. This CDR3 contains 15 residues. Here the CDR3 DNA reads TGTGCCAGCAGCTTAAGTGGATTGGCCACAGATACGCAGTATTTT. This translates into CASSLSGLATDTQYF.

The CDR3 reads CASSYDFLRLAGSMSPCNEQFF. The CDR3 bases are TGTGCCAGCAGTTACGATTTTTTGAGATTAGCGGGATCTATGTCGCCCTGCAATGAGCAGTTCTTC. This chain connects TRBV6-2 or TRBV6-3 to TRBJ2-1; TRBD2 agrees at 8 bases. This CDR3 is built from 22 residues. The germline gives CDR1 MNHEY, CDR2 SVGEGT. The junction had 27 bases not matched to a gene; V was cut back by 2 bases and J by 6 bases.

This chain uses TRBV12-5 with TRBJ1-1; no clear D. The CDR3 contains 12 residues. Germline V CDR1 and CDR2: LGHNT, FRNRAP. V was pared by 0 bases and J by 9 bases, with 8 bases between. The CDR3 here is CASGLVRQKAFF. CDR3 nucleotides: TGTGCTAGTGGTTTGGTACGTCAGAAAGCTTTCTTT.

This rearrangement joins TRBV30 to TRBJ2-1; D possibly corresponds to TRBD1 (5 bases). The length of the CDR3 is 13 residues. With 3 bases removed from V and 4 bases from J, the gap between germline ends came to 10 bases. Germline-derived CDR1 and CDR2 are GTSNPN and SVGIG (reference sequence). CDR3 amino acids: CAWSADSYNEQFF. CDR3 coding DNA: TGTGCCTGGAGCGCCGACAGTTACAATGAGCAGTTCTTC.

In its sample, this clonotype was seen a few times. CDR3 loop: CSATVGAGGTDTQYF. The CDR3 DNA reads as TGCAGTGCTACAGTGGGAGCGGGAGGGACAGATACGCAGTATTTT. The rearrangement joins TRBV20-1 to TRBJ2-3; 10 bases align to TRBD2. CDR3 length: 15 amino acids. The V segment lost 4 bases and the J segment 3 bases; nucleotides outside the gene matches: 7. The germline V gene has CDR1 DFQATT and CDR2 SNEGSKA (reference sequence).

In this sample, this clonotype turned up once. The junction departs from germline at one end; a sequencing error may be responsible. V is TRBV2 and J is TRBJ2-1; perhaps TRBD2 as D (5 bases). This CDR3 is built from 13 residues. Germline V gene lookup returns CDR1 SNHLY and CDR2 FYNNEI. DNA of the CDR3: TGTGCCAGCAGTCCGGACTCCAACAATGAGCAGTTCTTC. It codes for CASSPDSNNEQFF.

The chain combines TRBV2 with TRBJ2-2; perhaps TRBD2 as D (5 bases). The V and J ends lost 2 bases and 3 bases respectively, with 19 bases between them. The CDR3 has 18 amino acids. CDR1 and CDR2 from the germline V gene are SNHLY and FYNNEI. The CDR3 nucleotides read TGTGCCAGCAGTGAAAGTATTGGAGGCCCCCTGCACACCGGGGAGCTGTTTTTT. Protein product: CASSESIGGPLHTGELFF. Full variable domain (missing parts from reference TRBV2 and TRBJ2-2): EPEVTQTPSHQVTQMGQEVILRCVPISNHLYFYWYRQILGQKVEFLVSFYNNEISEKSEIFDDQFSVERPDGSNFTLKIRSTKLEDSAMYFCASSESIGGPLHTGELFFGEGSRLTVL.

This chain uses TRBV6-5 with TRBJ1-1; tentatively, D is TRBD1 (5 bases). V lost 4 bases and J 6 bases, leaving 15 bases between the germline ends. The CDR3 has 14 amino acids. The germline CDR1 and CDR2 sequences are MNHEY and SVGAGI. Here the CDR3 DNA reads TGTGCCAGCAGTTTCTCCGGGGGGAAAGCTGAAGCTTTCTTT. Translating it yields CASSFSGGKAEAFF.

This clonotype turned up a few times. This CDR3 is CASSLTYDPLDTQYF. The CDR3 DNA sequence: TGTGCCAGCAGCTTGACCTACGACCCGTTGGATACGCAGTATTTT. This chain connects TRBV7-3 to TRBJ2-3; D unclear. V dropped 3 bases and J dropped 6 bases, with 16 bases sitting between them. The CDR3 covers 15 residues. The germline V gene encodes CDR1 SGHTA and CDR2 FQGTGA.

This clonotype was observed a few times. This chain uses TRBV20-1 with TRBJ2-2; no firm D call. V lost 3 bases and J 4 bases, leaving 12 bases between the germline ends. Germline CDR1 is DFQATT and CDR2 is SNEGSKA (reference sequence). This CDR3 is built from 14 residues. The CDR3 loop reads CSASAPVGTGELFF. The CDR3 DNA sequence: TGCAGTGCTAGTGCCCCCGTGGGCACCGGGGAGCTGTTTTTT.